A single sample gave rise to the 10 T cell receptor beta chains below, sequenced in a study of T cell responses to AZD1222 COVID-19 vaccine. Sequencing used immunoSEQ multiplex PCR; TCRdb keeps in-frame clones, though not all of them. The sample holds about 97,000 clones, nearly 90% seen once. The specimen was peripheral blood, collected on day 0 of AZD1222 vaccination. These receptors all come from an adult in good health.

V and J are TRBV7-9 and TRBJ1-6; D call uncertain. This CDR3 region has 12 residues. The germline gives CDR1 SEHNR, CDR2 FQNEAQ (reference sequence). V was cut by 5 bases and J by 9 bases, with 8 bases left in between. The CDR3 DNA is TGTGCCAGCAGCCCACCGCCTTCACCCCTCCACTTT. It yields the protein CASSPPPSPLHF.

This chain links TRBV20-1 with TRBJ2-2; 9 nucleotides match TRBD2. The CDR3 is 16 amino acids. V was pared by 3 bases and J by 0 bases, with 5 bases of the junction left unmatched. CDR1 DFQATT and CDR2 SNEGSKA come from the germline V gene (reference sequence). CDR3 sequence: CSASSSGGTNTGELFF. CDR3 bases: TGCAGTGCTAGTAGTAGCGGGGGAACGAACACCGGGGAGCTGTTTTTT.

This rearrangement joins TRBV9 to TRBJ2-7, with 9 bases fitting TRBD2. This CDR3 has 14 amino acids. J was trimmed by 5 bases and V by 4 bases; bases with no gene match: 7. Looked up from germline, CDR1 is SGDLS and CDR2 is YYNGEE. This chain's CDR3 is CASSRGGGGHEQYF. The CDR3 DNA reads TGTGCCAGCAGCCGCGGGGGGGGTGGCCACGAGCAGTACTTC.

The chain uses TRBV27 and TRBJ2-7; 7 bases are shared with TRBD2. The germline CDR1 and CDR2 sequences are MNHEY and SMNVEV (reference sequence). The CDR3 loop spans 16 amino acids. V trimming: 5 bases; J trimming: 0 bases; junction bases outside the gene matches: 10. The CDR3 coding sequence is TGTGCCAGCAGTCGTCCGGGACTAAACCCCTCCTACGAGCAGTACTTC. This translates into CASSRPGLNPSYEQYF.

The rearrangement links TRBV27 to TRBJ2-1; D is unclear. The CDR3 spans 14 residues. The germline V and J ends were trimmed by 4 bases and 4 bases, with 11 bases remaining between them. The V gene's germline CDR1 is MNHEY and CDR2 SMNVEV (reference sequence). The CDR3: CASSYSDGYNEQFF. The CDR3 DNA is TGTGCCAGCAGTTACTCCGACGGTTACAATGAGCAGTTCTTC.

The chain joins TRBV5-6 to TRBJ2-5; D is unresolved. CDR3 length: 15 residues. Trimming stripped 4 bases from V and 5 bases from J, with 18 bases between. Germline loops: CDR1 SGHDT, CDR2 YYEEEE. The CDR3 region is CASSKAVPGVETQYF. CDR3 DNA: TGTGCCAGCAGCAAGGCGGTCCCGGGCGTGGAGACCCAGTACTTC. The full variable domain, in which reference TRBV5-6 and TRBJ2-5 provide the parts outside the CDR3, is DAGVTQSPTHLIKTRGQQVTLRCSPKSGHDTVSWYQQALGQGPQFIFQYYEEEERQRGNFPDRFSGHQFPNYSSELNVNALLLGDSALYLCASSKAVPGVETQYFGPGTRLLVL.

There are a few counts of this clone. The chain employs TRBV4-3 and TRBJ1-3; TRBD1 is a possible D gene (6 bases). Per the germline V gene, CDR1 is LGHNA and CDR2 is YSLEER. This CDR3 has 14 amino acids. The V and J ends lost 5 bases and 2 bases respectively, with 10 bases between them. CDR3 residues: CASSNRQAGNTIYF. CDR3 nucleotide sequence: TGCGCCAGCAGCAATAGACAGGCTGGAAACACCATATATTTT.

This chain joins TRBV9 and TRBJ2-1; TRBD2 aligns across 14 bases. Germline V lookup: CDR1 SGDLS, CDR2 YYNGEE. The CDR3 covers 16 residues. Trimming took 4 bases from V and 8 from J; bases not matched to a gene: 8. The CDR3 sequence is CASSPGLAGGRDEQFF. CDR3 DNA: TGTGCCAGCAGCCCAGGACTAGCGGGGGGCCGGGATGAGCAGTTCTTC.

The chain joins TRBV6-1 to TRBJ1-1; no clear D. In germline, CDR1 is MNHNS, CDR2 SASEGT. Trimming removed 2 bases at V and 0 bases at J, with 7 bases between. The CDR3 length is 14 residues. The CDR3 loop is CASSENSMNTEAFF. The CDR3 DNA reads TGTGCCAGCAGTGAAAACAGCATGAACACTGAAGCTTTCTTT.

The CDR3 region is CASILTPGQNTEAFF. CDR3 sequence (DNA): TGTGCCAGTATATTAACCCCGGGGCAGAACACTGAAGCTTTCTTT. This chain connects TRBV19 to TRBJ1-1; a possible D gene is TRBD1 (5 bases). The germline V gene encodes CDR1 LNHDA and CDR2 SQIVND (reference sequence). The CDR3 runs 15 residues. V lost 7 bases and J 1 base, leaving 16 bases between the germline ends. Full variable domain (rest looked up from reference TRBV19 and TRBJ1-1): DGGITQSPKYLFRKEGQNVTLSCEQNLNHDAMYWYRQDPGQGLRLIYYSQIVNDFQKGDIAEGYSVSREKKESFPLTVTSAQKNPTAFYLCASILTPGQNTEAFFGQGTRLTVV.